The rows below give T cell receptor beta chains drawn from one sample of a study of blood T cell repertoires in COVID-19. Repertoires were generated with immunoSEQ multiplex PCR, while TCRdb's copy carries only in-frame clones and drops some. The profile shows approximately 210,000 clones, 88% of them singletons. The sample comprised peripheral blood. Every receptor here comes from a man aged 18-30 years with active or convalescent COVID-19. The CDR3 runs from the conserved cysteine through the conserved F or W. The D gene is left open where the match is weak. Not every row has a clone size; where given, it reads once, few, many or a size class.

. | TRBJ2-3 | TRBD2 | TRBV11-3 | TGTGCCAGCAGCTTAGGGACTAGCCTCACAGATACGCAGTATTTT | CASSLGTSLTDTQYF
. | TRBJ1-1 | . | TRBV3-1/TRBV3-2 | TGTGCCAGCAGCGAAAACATTCGGACTGGGGCTTTCTTT | CASSENIRTGAFF
. | TRBJ1-2 | TRBD1 | TRBV5-8 | TGTGCCAGCAGCTTCCCGACAGGGGGCGACGTTTATGGCTACACCTTC | CASSFPTGGDVYGYTF
. | TRBJ2-5 | TRBD2 | TRBV10-3 | TGTGCCATCAGTGAGGGGAAACTAGCGGGACTACAAGAGACCCAGTACTTC | CAISEGKLAGLQETQYF
. | TRBJ1-2 | . | TRBV5-1 | TGCGCCAGCAGCTTGGAGGACAGCGCCTCTATGGGCTACACCTTC | CASSLEDSASMGYTF
. | TRBJ2-5 | TRBD2 | TRBV7-7 | TGTGCTAGCAGCCGTAATAGCGGGAGCGGAGAGACCCAGTACTTC | CASSRNSGSGETQYF
. | TRBJ2-7 | . | TRBV19 | TGTGCCAGTAGTGGCCAAACAGGGAGGGACTACGAGCAGTACTTC | CASSGQTGRDYEQYF
. | TRBJ2-3 | . | TRBV6-5 | TGTGCCAGCGGAATACAGGGCACAGATACGCAGTATTTT | CASGIQGTDTQYF
. | TRBJ2-7 | TRBD1 | TRBV7-2 | TGTGCCAGCAGCTTACCCCGGGACAGTGTTTCCTACGAGCAGTACTTC | CASSLPRDSVSYEQYF
. | TRBJ2-3 | . | TRBV7-9 | TGTGCCAGCAGCCTTCAGGGCAGCACAGATACGCAGTATTTT | CASSLQGSTDTQYF
. | TRBJ2-1 | TRBD2 | TRBV10-1 | TGCGCCAGCAGTGAGTCGATAGCGGGAGCGGGTGAGCAGTTCTTC | CASSESIAGAGEQFF
. | TRBJ1-2 | TRBD1 | TRBV7-9 | TGTGCCAGCAGCCCCGGACAGGAGGAGCATGGCTACACCTTC | CASSPGQEEHGYTF
. | TRBJ2-1 | . | TRBV6-4 | TGTGCCAGCACCGACAGCAACAATGAGCAGTTCTTC | CASTDSNNEQFF
once | TRBJ1-2 | TRBD1 | TRBV5-6 | TGTGCCAGCAGCTTGAAAGGGACAGCTAACTATGGCTACACCTTC | CASSLKGTANYGYTF
. | TRBJ1-5 | TRBD1 | TRBV28 | TGTGCCAGCAGTTCCCCATCTTCAGGGGGCTTTGATCAGCCCCAGCATTTT | CASSSPSSGGFDQPQHF
. | TRBJ1-6 | TRBD1 | TRBV6-4 | TGTGCCAGCAGTGTCAGCGACAGGGTCGGGTCACCCCTCCACTTT | CASSVSDRVGSPLHF
. | TRBJ1-4 | TRBD1 | TRBV5-1 | TGCGCCAGCAGCTTGGAAGGACAGGGGGACGAAAAACTGTTTTTT | CASSLEGQGDEKLFF
. | TRBJ1-2 | . | TRBV24-1 | TGTGCCACCAGTGAGGGAGCTAACTATGGCTACACCTTC | CATSEGANYGYTF
once | TRBJ2-7 | TRBD2 | TRBV11-2 | TGTGCCAGCAGCTTATCTAGCGGGAGAGTTCCATACGAGCAGTACTTC | CASSLSSGRVPYEQYF
. | TRBJ2-2 | TRBD1 | TRBV5-1 | TGCGCCAGCCACGCCGGGACAGGGGCCCCCGGGGAGCTGTTTTTT | CASHAGTGAPGELFF
. | TRBJ2-5 | . | TRBV6-1 | TGTGCCAGCAGTGAAGCAGGGCAGGGATGGGAGACCCAGTACTTC | CASSEAGQGWETQYF
. | TRBJ2-5 | TRBD1 | TRBV5-6 | TGTGCCAGCAGCTTGCGCGACAGGGTAGAGACCCAGTACTTC | CASSLRDRVETQYF
. | TRBJ2-5 | TRBD2 | TRBV7-2 | TGTGCCAGCAGCTTAGCTCTGTCTGTCGCACTAGCGGAGGAAGAGACCCAGTACTTC | CASSLALSVALAEEETQYF
once | TRBJ2-4 | . | TRBV7-2 | TGTGCCAGCAGCTTAAGGCAGGTGACCAAAAACATTCAGTACTTC | CASSLRQVTKNIQYF
. | TRBJ1-2 | TRBD1 | TRBV4-2 | TGTGCCAGCAGCCACCTAGCCGGGACAGGGGCCGGGGGCGAGTATGGCTACACCTTC | CASSHLAGTGAGGEYGYTF
once | TRBJ2-7 | TRBD2 | TRBV4-1 | TGCGCCAGCAGCCAAGTTCTAGCGGGAGAATCCGAGCAGTACTTC | CASSQVLAGESEQYF
once | TRBJ2-3 | TRBD2 | TRBV9 | TGTGCCAGCAGCGTCGGGGGGAGGGCAGATACGCAGTATTTT | CASSVGGRADTQYF
. | TRBJ2-3 | TRBD2 | TRBV25-1 | TGTGCCAGCAGTGAATCTAAGCGGGGAAACACAGATACGCAGTATTTT | CASSESKRGNTDTQYF
. | TRBJ1-6 | . | TRBV30 | TGTGCCTGGAGTGTACAGTATAATTCACCCCTCCACTTT | CAWSVQYNSPLHF
. | TRBJ1-2 | . | TRBV27 | TGTGCCAGCAGTTTGCAGGGTGGAATCCATGGCTACACCTTC | CASSLQGGIHGYTF
. | TRBJ2-1 | TRBD2 | TRBV28 | TGTGCCAGCAGGGATACCGGGACTAGGGATAACAATGAGCAGTTCTTC | CASRDTGTRDNNEQFF
. | TRBJ1-5 | TRBD1 | TRBV19 | TGTGCCAGTAGCCCTCCCGGGACAGCCGGCAATCAGCCCCAGCATTTT | CASSPPGTAGNQPQHF
. | TRBJ2-7 | . | TRBV27 | TGTGCCAGCAGTTTGGGGGCCGGGTCTTCCTACGAGCAGTACTTC | CASSLGAGSSYEQYF
few | TRBJ1-3 | . | TRBV5-6 | TGTGCCAGCAGCCCCCAGATAGGCGAGGCAAACACCATATATTTT | CASSPQIGEANTIYF
. | TRBJ2-3 | . | TRBV9 | TGTGCCAGCAGCCTTAGGGGTAACGCAGATACGCAGTATTTT | CASSLRGNADTQYF
once | TRBJ1-1 | . | TRBV6-5 | TGTGCCAGCAGCCCCGACAATGTTGACACTGAAGCTTTCTTT | CASSPDNVDTEAFF
. | TRBJ2-5 | . | TRBV2 | TGTGCCAGCACCGACTGGGTAGAGACCCAGTACTTC | CASTDWVETQYF
. | TRBJ1-6 | TRBD1 | TRBV19 | TGTGCCAGTAGGCAGGACAGGGGGCGCGGGGATTCACCCCTCCACTTT | CASRQDRGRGDSPLHF
. | TRBJ2-3 | TRBD1 | TRBV6-4 | TGTGCCAGCAGTGAGAACAGGGGGGACACAGATACGCAGTATTTT | CASSENRGDTDTQYF